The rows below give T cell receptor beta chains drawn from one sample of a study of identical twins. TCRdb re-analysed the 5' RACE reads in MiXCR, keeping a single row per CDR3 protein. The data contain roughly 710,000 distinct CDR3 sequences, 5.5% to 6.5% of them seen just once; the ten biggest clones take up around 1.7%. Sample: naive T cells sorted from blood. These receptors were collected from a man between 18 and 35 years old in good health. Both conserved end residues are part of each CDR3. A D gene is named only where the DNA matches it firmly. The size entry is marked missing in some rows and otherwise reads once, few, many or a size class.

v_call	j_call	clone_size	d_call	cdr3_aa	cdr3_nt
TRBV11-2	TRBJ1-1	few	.	CASSLVYYGGSPNTEAFF	TGTGCCAGCAGCTTAGTTTATTATGGGGGCAGCCCGAACACTGAAGCTTTCTTT
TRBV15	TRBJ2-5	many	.	CATLAEWGSQETQYF	TGTGCCACCCTGGCGGAATGGGGGAGCCAAGAGACCCAGTACTTC
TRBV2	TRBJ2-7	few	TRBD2	CASSGPPKGLASYEQYF	TGTGCCAGCAGTGGTCCCCCTAAGGGACTAGCTAGTTACGAGCAGTACTTC
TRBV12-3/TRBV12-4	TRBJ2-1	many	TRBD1	CASRDRTGFGEQFF	TGTGCCAGCAGGGATCGGACAGGGTTTGGTGAGCAGTTCTTC
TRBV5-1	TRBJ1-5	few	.	CASSQDPGDRPQHF	TGCGCCAGCAGCCAAGACCCGGGGGATCGACCCCAGCATTTT
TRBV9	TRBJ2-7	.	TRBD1	CASSVDPGQGAEQYF	TGTGCCAGCAGCGTAGACCCGGGACAGGGAGCCGAGCAGTACTTC
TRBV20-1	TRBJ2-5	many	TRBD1	CSASVSGQQETQYF	TGCAGTGCTAGCGTTTCGGGACAGCAAGAGACCCAGTACTTC
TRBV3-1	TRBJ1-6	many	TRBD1	CASSPRQGNSPLHF	TGTGCCAGCAGCCCTCGACAGGGGAATTCACCCCTCCACTTT
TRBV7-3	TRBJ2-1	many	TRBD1	CASSLTGTGGGEQFF	TGTGCCAGCAGCTTAACCGGGACAGGTGGGGGTGAGCAGTTCTTC
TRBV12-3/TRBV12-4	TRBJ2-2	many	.	CASSLGGPAGELFF	TGTGCCAGCAGTTTAGGGGGTCCTGCCGGGGAGCTGTTTTTT
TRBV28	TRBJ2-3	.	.	CASILREADTQYF	TGTGCCAGCATCCTCCGAGAGGCAGATACGCAGTATTTT
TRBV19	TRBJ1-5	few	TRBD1	CASEDRDSNQPQHF	TGTGCCAGCGAAGACAGGGATAGCAATCAGCCCCAGCATTTT
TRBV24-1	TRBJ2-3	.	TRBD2	CATTSSGRMWLGTDTQYF	TGTGCCACCACGTCTAGCGGGAGAATGTGGTTAGGCACAGATACGCAGTATTTT
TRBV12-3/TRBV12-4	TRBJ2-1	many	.	CASSLKGTRGFF	TGTGCCAGCAGTTTGAAGGGAACTAGGGGGTTCTTC
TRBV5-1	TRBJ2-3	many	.	CASSLQGAGTQYF	TGCGCCAGCAGTTTACAGGGCGCAGGTACGCAGTATTTT
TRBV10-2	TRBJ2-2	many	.	CASSVTAANTGELFF	TGCGCCAGCAGTGTGACAGCGGCGAACACCGGGGAGCTGTTTTTT